The TCR beta chain described here comes from a study of cytomegalovirus exposure and HLA in healthy donors. Germline CDR1 is SGHVS and CDR2 is FQNEAQ. The CDR3 contains 15 residues. Deletions cut 5 bases from V and 1 base from J, with 15 bases between. This PCR relied on a set of 60 Vbeta primers and 13 Jbeta primers. Sequenced by immunoSEQ multiplex PCR; TCRdb stores in-frame clones only, minus some. Of around 91,000 clones in the sample, approximately 88% were seen once. This receptor was identified in a man between 18 and 29 years old in good health and CMV-seronegative. Source material: PBMCs. This chain links TRBV7-8 with TRBJ2-7; tentatively, D is TRBD1 (6 bases). Here the CDR3 reads CASSSRGGYSYEQYF. CDR3 DNA: TGTGCCAGCAGCAGTCGAGGGGGTTATTCCTACGAGCAGTACTTC.